Presented here are 28 T cell receptor beta chains from one specimen sequenced in a study of blood T cell repertoires in COVID-19. Repertoires were generated with immunoSEQ multiplex PCR, while TCRdb's copy carries only in-frame clones and drops some. The table shows about 140,000 clones, with approximately 84% occurring only once. The sample comprised PBMCs or T cells enriched from blood (not recorded which). These receptors originate from a middle-aged man with acute COVID-19.

This rearrangement joins TRBV27 to TRBJ2-7; TRBD1 might be the D (6 bases). Germline V gives CDR1 MNHEY, CDR2 SMNVEV (reference sequence). The CDR3 contains 14 residues. Trimming took 5 bases from V and 5 from J, leaving 16 bases between them. The CDR3 DNA reads as TGTGCCAGCAGTCCCGGGACACAATGGGACGAGCAGTACTTC. It translates to CASSPGTQWDEQYF.

The CDR3 DNA follows: TGTGCCAGCAGTTTAAGACAGGGGTTGTATGGCTACACCTTC. Translation: CASSLRQGLYGYTF. The chain recombines TRBV28 with TRBJ1-2; 8 bases match TRBD1. The CDR3 is 14 residues long. V lost 2 bases and J lost 5; bases outside the gene matches: 4. CDR1 is MDHEN and CDR2 is SYDVKM in the germline V gene.

V usage is TRBV5-8 and J usage is TRBJ2-7; D possibly corresponds to TRBD1 (5 bases). Deletions cut 3 bases from V and 0 bases from J, with 13 bases between. This CDR3 has 15 amino acids. The germline V gene has CDR1 SGHTS and CDR2 YDEGEE. CDR3 coding DNA: TGTGCCAGCAGCTCCTACAGGCAAACCTCCTACGAGCAGTACTTC. As protein: CASSSYRQTSYEQYF.

This clone has only one observation. The V gene is TRBV4-3, the J gene TRBJ1-5, with a tentative D call TRBD1 (6 bases). This CDR3 spans 15 amino acids. Germline values: CDR1 LGHNA, CDR2 YSLEER. V lost 5 bases, J lost 4 bases, and 15 bases lay in between. Written as DNA, the CDR3 is TGCGCCAGCAGCTTGAACAGGGACGGAAATCAGCCCCAGCATTTT. Amino acid sequence: CASSLNRDGNQPQHF.

V and J are TRBV5-8 and TRBJ1-2, with D tentatively TRBD1 (5 bases). V lost 4 bases to trimming and J lost 6 bases, with 25 bases between them. The CDR3 is 17 residues long. CDR1 SGHTS and CDR2 YDEGEE come from the germline V gene. The CDR3 region has the DNA TGTGCCAGCAGCCTTGACAGCTACGAAAGGTTTGGAGATGGCTACACCTTC. The encoded protein is CASSLDSYERFGDGYTF.

This chain links TRBV27 with TRBJ2-3; 8 positions agree with TRBD2. CDR3 length: 17 residues. Germline-derived CDR1 and CDR2 are MNHEY and SMNVEV (reference sequence). V dropped 7 bases and J dropped 0; count of bases not matched to a gene: 12. The CDR3 nucleotides are TGTGCCAGCACCCGCTCCGGGACTAGGTTCAGCACAGATACGCAGTATTTT. Translating gives CASTRSGTRFSTDTQYF.

The gene calls are TRBV19 and TRBJ2-3, with a weak D call TRBD1 (5 bases). The V end was cut by 0 bases, the J end by 2 bases, with 9 bases between. CDR3 size: 15 residues. Germline CDR1 and CDR2: LNHDA and SQIVND (reference sequence). The CDR3 DNA reads as TGTGCCAGTAGTATAGACAGGGAACCCACAGATACGCAGTATTTT. It codes for CASSIDREPTDTQYF.

This rearrangement joins TRBV7-2 to TRBJ2-7; 7 bases are a match to TRBD1. The CDR3 loop spans 15 amino acids. Germline V lookup: CDR1 SGHTA, CDR2 FQGNSA. Losses at the gene ends were 0 bases for V and 4 bases for J; bases not matched to a gene: 6. CDR3 protein: CASSLAGTAIYEQYF. Written as DNA, the CDR3 is TGTGCCAGCAGCTTAGCGGGGACAGCGATTTACGAGCAGTACTTC.

The V and J genes are TRBV7-7 and TRBJ2-5; TRBD2 matches at 7 bases. CDR3 length: 16 amino acids. CDR1 is SSHAT and CDR2 is FNYEAQ in the germline V gene (reference sequence). The junction had 9 bases not matched to a gene; V was cut back by 0 bases and J by 5 bases. DNA for the CDR3: TGTGCCAGCAGCTTAGCGCGGGGGACGGGTCGGGAGACCCAGTACTTC. This codes for CASSLARGTGRETQYF.

V gene TRBV29-1 combines with J gene TRBJ2-1; 12 bases line up with TRBD2. The CDR3 runs to 14 residues. Germline V gene data show CDR1 as SQVTM and CDR2 as ANQGSEA. V lost 6 bases and J lost 8; bases outside the gene matches: 8. CDR3 in DNA: TGCAGCGTCCCACCTAGCGGGGGGGAGGATGAGCAGTTCTTC. It encodes CSVPPSGGEDEQFF.

V is TRBV7-9 and J is TRBJ2-1; no clear D. The CDR3 consists of 12 residues. Germline V gene lookup returns CDR1 SEHNR and CDR2 FQNEAQ (reference sequence). V lost 1 base and J 13 bases, leaving 11 bases between the germline ends. The CDR3 loop is CASSLDSWSQFF. The DNA of the CDR3 is TGTGCCAGCAGCTTAGATAGCTGGTCCCAGTTCTTC.

The chain couples TRBV30 to TRBJ1-2, with 9 bases matching TRBD1. Unmatched junction bases numbered 5, after V lost 2 bases and J lost 4 bases. The CDR3 has 14 residues. CDR1 and CDR2 (germline): GTSNPN, SVGIG (reference sequence). The CDR3 protein is CAWSPGQGLYGYTF. The DNA of the CDR3 is TGTGCCTGGAGTCCGGGACAGGGACTCTATGGCTACACCTTC.

The chain has TRBV5-6 and TRBJ2-1, with 11 bases matching TRBD2. The V gene end was trimmed by 5 bases and the J gene end by 0 bases; junction bases not matched to a gene: 13. The CDR3 contains 19 residues. Germline values: CDR1 SGHDT, CDR2 YYEEEE. The chain's CDR3 is CASSFIAGGLRHSYNEQFF. The DNA of the CDR3 is TGTGCCAGCAGTTTTATAGCGGGAGGGCTCCGTCACTCCTACAATGAGCAGTTCTTC.

This clone has a handful of counts. The chain is built from TRBV7-9 and TRBJ1-1; D is unclear. The V end was cut by 5 bases, the J end by 4 bases, with 11 bases between. The CDR3 has 13 amino acids. Per the germline V gene, CDR1 is SEHNR and CDR2 is FQNEAQ (reference sequence). The CDR3 DNA sequence: TGTGCCAGCAGCAGCGGGGTCACCACTGAAGCTTTCTTT. Translation: CASSSGVTTEAFF.

This clone was picked up a small number of times. The rearrangement joins TRBV7-2 to TRBJ1-3, with TRBD1 matching over 7 bases. The V and J ends lost 3 bases and 4 bases, in that order; junction bases with no gene match: 12. CDR1 is SGHTA, CDR2 FQGNSA, per germline. This CDR3 has 17 residues. CDR3 DNA sequence: TGTGCCAGCAGCTTGGTTGACCTAGGGGGCGCCGGAAACACCATATATTTT. Translation: CASSLVDLGGAGNTIYF.

V usage is TRBV11-2 and J usage is TRBJ2-7; TRBD2 agrees at 10 bases. Germline V gene data show CDR1 as SGHAT and CDR2 as FQNNGV. The V and J ends lost 7 bases and 2 bases, in that order; junction bases with no gene match: 14. This CDR3 contains 17 residues. CDR3 amino acids: CASMKGLAGVVTYEQYF. The CDR3 region has the DNA TGTGCCAGCATGAAGGGGCTAGCGGGGGTTGTTACCTACGAGCAGTACTTC.

The chain has TRBV5-6 and TRBJ1-4, with D possibly matching TRBD1 (5 bases). The CDR3 consists of 13 residues. V was cut by 5 bases and J by 0 bases, with 5 bases left in between. Germline CDR1 SGHDT, CDR2 YYEEEE. The CDR3 DNA is TGTGCCAGCAGGACAGCAACTAATGAAAAACTGTTTTTT. Translation: CASRTATNEKLFF.

The V and J genes are TRBV28 and TRBJ2-7; 10 bases match TRBD1. The CDR3 contains 14 residues. From germline, CDR1 is MDHEN and CDR2 SYDVKM. Losses at the gene ends were 4 bases for V and 5 bases for J; bases not matched to a gene: 5. This CDR3 is CASSSGQGQDEQYF. CDR3 sequence (DNA): TGTGCCAGCAGTTCGGGACAGGGGCAGGACGAGCAGTACTTC.

V and J are TRBV6-4 and TRBJ2-1, with 9 positions matching TRBD2. The CDR3 contains 15 residues. V was clipped by 3 bases and J by 6 bases; unmatched bases: 6. Germline lookup yields CDR1 MRHNA and CDR2 SNTAGT. CDR3 residues: CASSDLSGGFNEQFF. The CDR3 DNA is TGTGCCAGCAGTGATCTTAGCGGGGGCTTCAATGAGCAGTTCTTC.

V usage is TRBV27 and J usage is TRBJ1-4, with a weak D call TRBD1 (5 bases). CDR1 is MNHEY and CDR2 is SMNVEV in the germline V gene (reference sequence). The CDR3 is made up of 15 amino acids. Trimming cost V 5 bases and J 3 bases, with 13 bases left between them. CDR3 residues: CASSNDRWANEKLFF. DNA for the CDR3: TGTGCCAGCAGTAATGACAGATGGGCTAATGAAAAACTGTTTTTT. Together with reference TRBV27 and TRBJ1-4, the CDR3 gives the full variable domain: EAQVTQNPRYLITVTGKKLTVTCSQNMNHEYMSWYRQDPGLGLRQIYYSMNVEVTDKGDVPEGYKVSRKEKRNFPLILESPSPNQTSLYFCASSNDRWANEKLFFGSGTQLSVL.

V is TRBV7-2 and J is TRBJ2-3, with 13 bases aligning to TRBD2. Trimming removed 5 bases from V and 4 bases from J; junction bases left unmatched: 6. Germline loops: CDR1 SGHTA, CDR2 FQGNSA. The CDR3 covers 16 residues. CDR3 DNA sequence: TGTGCCAGCAGCACAGGACTAGCGGGAGTTTCAGATACGCAGTATTTT. This gives the protein CASSTGLAGVSDTQYF.

This chain joins TRBV24-1 and TRBJ1-2; 8 bases agree with TRBD1. The CDR3 consists of 13 residues. Unmatched junction bases numbered 4, after V lost 6 bases and J lost 5 bases. The germline V gene encodes CDR1 KGHDR and CDR2 SFDVKD. CDR3 nucleotides: TGTGCCACCAGTAGGAGACAGGGGTATGGCTACACCTTC. It yields the protein CATSRRQGYGYTF.

The chain has TRBV28 and TRBJ1-5; D perhaps matches TRBD1 (6 bases). Between the trimmed V and J ends, which lost 2 bases and 3 bases, there was a span of 8 bases. The CDR3 is made up of 14 amino acids. Per the germline V gene, CDR1 is MDHEN and CDR2 is SYDVKM. The CDR3 nucleotides read TGTGCCAGCAGTTTAAGGGGGTACAATCAGCCCCAGCATTTT. This encodes CASSLRGYNQPQHF.

The V call is TRBV5-1, the J call TRBJ2-1, with 7 positions matching TRBD1. CDR3 length: 14 amino acids. Germline V gene sequence: CDR1 SGHRS, CDR2 YFSETQ. With 0 bases clipped from V and 7 bases from J, the junction kept 4 bases outside the gene matches. The CDR3 DNA is TGCGCCAGCAGCTTGGGGGACAGCTTAAATGAGCAGTTCTTC. Translating gives CASSLGDSLNEQFF.

The genes are TRBV7-7 and TRBJ2-5; TRBD1 matches at 9 bases. V dropped 8 bases and J dropped 6; count of bases not matched to a gene: 10. The length of the CDR3 is 14 residues. The germline gives CDR1 SSHAT, CDR2 FNYEAQ (reference sequence). The CDR3 reads CASGKLDRGQTQYF. CDR3 coding DNA: TGTGCCAGCGGCAAATTGGACAGGGGTCAGACCCAGTACTTC.

The V call is TRBV5-1, the J call TRBJ2-7; D might be TRBD1 (5 bases). V was clipped by 1 base and J by 3 bases, with 14 bases between them. The length of the CDR3 is 15 residues. The V gene's germline CDR1 is SGHRS and CDR2 YFSETQ. This chain's CDR3 is CASSLIPQENYEQYF. CDR3 in DNA: TGCGCCAGCAGCTTGATCCCACAGGAGAACTACGAGCAGTACTTC.

The chain recombines TRBV9 with TRBJ2-4; perhaps TRBD2 as D (5 bases). Per germline, CDR1 SGDLS and CDR2 YYNGEE. The CDR3 length is 13 residues. Trimming shortened V by 5 bases and J by 8 bases, and 14 bases separated the two germline ends. CDR3 region: CASSSDSVDIQYF. The CDR3 region has the DNA TGTGCCAGCAGTAGCGACTCGGTGGACATTCAGTACTTC.

The chain couples TRBV11-3 to TRBJ1-1, with no clear D. Trimming stripped 0 bases from V and 3 bases from J, with 5 bases between. The CDR3 has 13 residues. CDR1 and CDR2 (germline): SGHNT, YENEEA. The CDR3 bases are TGTGCCAGCAGCTTAGAGGAGGACACTGAAGCTTTCTTT. Translating it yields CASSLEEDTEAFF. The entire variable domain, with the rest obtained from reference TRBV11-3 and TRBJ1-1, is as follows: EAGVVQSPRYKIIEKKQPVAFWCNPISGHNTLYWYLQNLGQGPELLIRYENEEAVDDSQLPKDRFSAERLKGVDSTLKIQPAELGDSAVYLCASSLEEDTEAFFGQGTRLTVV.